Here is one T cell receptor (beta chain) with its context. There is no known antigen for this receptor. Base-call qualities are not available, and no considerably larger clone is one nucleotide away. These data come from a study of OX40 agonist ivuxolimab in advanced cancers. At the level of the whole study: The costimulatory receptor OX40 (CD134) was targeted by ivuxolimab, a fully human IgG2 agonistic monoclonal antibody. Intravenous ivuxolimab was administered to patients every 2 weeks at six dose levels: 0.01, 0.1, 0.3, 1.5, 3 and 10 mg/kg. Of the approximately 54 dose-escalation patients, hepatocellular carcinoma was present in some 19, melanoma in approximately 15, renal cell carcinoma in 9 and head and neck cancer in 9. In the dose-escalation cohort, approximately 82% of patients were male, and the mean age was approximately 64 years, with a range of about 23 to 85. Prior anti-PD-1, anti-PD-L1 or anti-CTLA-4 therapy was permitted, and checkpoint inhibitors had been received by roughly 40% of dose-escalation patients. Partial responses occurred in three dose-escalation patients, of whom one had hepatocellular carcinoma and two had cutaneous melanoma. Peripheral TCRbeta sequencing was intended to test whether TCR sequence diversity was altered and clonal T-cell expansion was caused by ivuxolimab. The paper reports the monotherapy dose-escalation portion (N of about 47 patients) of the phase I ivuxolimab trial. The paper's findings and limits, for the study overall: Antigen specificity was not determined for the clonally expanded peripheral T cells. After ivuxolimab, expanded clones were on average more numerous among CD8+ T cells than among CD4+ T cells. At doses of 0.1 to 3.0 mg/kg, clonal expansion of both CD4+ and CD8+ blood T cells was observed from baseline to week 6. Low levels of normalized T-cell clonal expansion were also shown by some nonresponding patients. In the 0.1-3.0 mg/kg groups, partial responders had among the lowest normalized peripheral clonal expansion, particularly in CD8+ T cells.

To sequence the TCRbeta CDR3 region, genomic DNA was isolated from the sorted cells. The immunoSEQ Assay was used for sequencing of TCRbeta CDR3 regions. The table comes from immuneACCESS by way of TCRdb, which keeps in-frame sequences with V and J called. Part of the clones is missing from these tables; in studies checked, under half for an unresolved V gene and the rest for unknown reasons. The sample records under 25,000 clones, 70% to 80% of which are singletons. The ten largest make up roughly 34% of the sample. The trial excluded patients who had a history of autoimmune disease or were on systemic immunosuppression. Peripheral blood for TCR sequencing was drawn from every dose cohort at baseline, at cycle 4 day 1 and at cycle 7 day 1. Samples came from an open-label, multicenter, first-in-human phase I dose-escalation trial of ivuxolimab. Adults with locally advanced or metastatic melanoma, renal cell carcinoma, hepatocellular carcinoma or head and neck squamous cell carcinoma were enrolled in the trial. Before TCR sequencing, CD4+ T cells and CD8+ T cells were sorted from peripheral blood as separate populations.

The germline V gene sets CDR1 to KGHSH and CDR2 to LQKENI. From the cysteine through the phenylalanine, the CDR3 covers 15 amino acids. The entry retains the CDR3 DNA only, 45 bases that are in frame from base 1. V is pared back by 3 bases and J by 4 bases, with 12 bases lying between the germline termini. The sequence links TRBV18 to TRBJ2-2; no confident D gene assignment can be made. The source was CD4+ or CD8+ T cells sorted from blood, collected in a trial of the OX40 agonist ivuxolimab. This sequence was found in an adult with an advanced solid tumor such as melanoma, head and neck, liver or kidney cancer. The CDR3 reads as follows: CASSPSQDSTGELFF. The nucleotide sequence is TGTGCCAGCTCACCGAGCCAGGATAGCACCGGGGAGCTGTTTTTT.